Listed here are 2 T cell receptor beta chains from one sample, sequenced in a study of blood T cell repertoires in COVID-19. The repertoire was sequenced with immunoSEQ multiplex PCR; TCRdb's copy has only in-frame clones and lacks some. Of around 100,000 clones in the sample, approximately 85% were seen once. Input material: peripheral blood. The receptors were gathered from a middle-aged man with active or convalescent COVID-19.

This chain links TRBV6-6 with TRBJ2-4, with 11 bases aligning to TRBD1. Trimming removed 5 bases from V and 2 bases from J; junction bases left unmatched: 8. Looked up from germline, CDR1 is MNHNY and CDR2 is SVGAGI (reference sequence). The CDR3 is 17 residues long. The CDR3 region is CASSPPGQGGTKNIQYF. CDR3 sequence (DNA): TGTGCCAGCAGTCCTCCGGGACAGGGGGGAACCAAAAACATTCAGTACTTC.

V is TRBV30 and J is TRBJ2-1; TRBD1 matches at 7 bases. This CDR3 has 14 residues. V shed 8 bases and J 5 bases; nucleotides not matched to a gene: 12. Germline CDR1 is GTSNPN and CDR2 is SVGIG (reference sequence). CDR3 coding DNA: TGTGCCGGGACAGTGACAGAAAATAACAATGAGCAGTTCTTC. Its protein product is CAGTVTENNNEQFF.